These T cell receptor beta chains were read from a single sample in a study of T cell repertoires in cytomegalovirus infection. Their specific antigens are unknown. TCRdb redid the calling of the reads with MiXCR, one entry per CDR3 protein. The sample consists of about 570,000 distinct CDR3 sequences, almost 40% of them appearing once. Sequenced here: cultured PBMCs, sampled from culture after CMV antigen stimulation. The receptor source for this set is a human donor in good health (CMV status not recorded). Some clones in this sample may be carry-over from other donors' samples. Each CDR3 is given without its conserved first and last residue. The D gene is left open where the match is weak.

j_call d_call v_call cdr3_aa
TRBJ2-1 . TRBV12-3/TRBV12-4 ASSSDPGEQF
TRBJ1-2 . TRBV7-2 ASSLMSGGTQVGGYT
TRBJ2-2 . TRBV7-6 ASSLLPPGTSNTGELF
TRBJ2-7 . TRBV7-8 ASSFGAYEQY
TRBJ2-5 . TRBV3-1 ASSQNRVRETQY
TRBJ2-2 TRBD2 TRBV5-1 ASSLAPSGPGELF
TRBJ2-1 . TRBV7-2 ASNLRGSPEQF
TRBJ2-7 . TRBV6-2/TRBV6-3 ASRTVHSYEQY
TRBJ2-7 . TRBV20-1 SASPGGGYEQY
TRBJ2-3 . TRBV7-8 ASSPWDKSTDTQY
TRBJ1-5 . TRBV4-2 ASSQAGTTNQPQH
TRBJ1-2 . TRBV6-5 ASTRTAGSYGYT
TRBJ2-7 . TRBV7-8 ASSLVRSEYEQY
TRBJ1-5 . TRBV18 ASSPPGLDSNQPQH
TRBJ2-5 . TRBV6-1 ASSKQVTQY
TRBJ2-5 TRBD1 TRBV11-2 ASSQDRVVTQY
TRBJ1-5 . TRBV28 ASSLRAGVLVSNQPQH
TRBJ2-7 . TRBV7-2 ASSYYRVLN
TRBJ2-7 TRBD1 TRBV7-4 ASSRGQESSYEQY
TRBJ2-7 . TRBV29-1 SGGLSYEQY
TRBJ2-1 TRBD1 TRBV6-6 ASSYSADRGYNEQF
TRBJ1-1 . TRBV6-1 ASSSRQSEAF